Described below is a single T cell receptor beta chain sequence and its context. Its antigen remains unidentified. The input lacks base qualities; no much larger clone sits a single base away. The collaborating institutions used their own protocols to collect whole blood in K2EDTA tubes. For TCRbeta analysis, collaborators shipped samples as frozen whole blood, isolated PBMCs, or DNA extracted from either of those sample types. This entry comes from a study of blood T cell repertoires in COVID-19 (dated by TCRdb to about 2020). General notes on the study: Collaborator samples came from the United States, Italy and Spain and covered acute and convalescent phases of COVID-19. The prospective study material was composed of cDNA or gDNA derived from T cells, B-cell-depleted T cells, or PBMCs. The dataset comprised deeply sampled blood TCRbeta repertoires from subjects exposed to, actively infected with, or recovered from COVID-19. The repertoires were made available in a free public database intended to serve as a resource for research on the immune response to SARS-CoV-2. Samples came from the ongoing ImmuneRACE study (first 160 participants) plus 1,254 subjects from 6 global collaborators. The sample metadata nearly always contained a de-identified subject ID, COVID-19 status, age in years and sex. Where available, HLA class I and class II types were obtained from metadata supplied by the sample provider rather than from assay-based typing. Points the paper makes about the study in general: How much clinical and demographic metadata was included differed by source and by participant, and the metadata was provided uncurated.

V loses 2 bases at its end and J loses 2 bases; junction bases beyond the gene matches: 11. According to the germline V gene, CDR1 reads MNHNS and CDR2 reads SASEGT. Counted from cysteine to phenylalanine, this CDR3 has 17 amino acids. Kept here is only the CDR3 DNA, which spans 51 bases and is read in frame from base 1. TCRbeta CDR3 regions were amplified from genomic DNA using the immunoSEQ Assay, a bias-controlled multiplex PCR. Under the source paper's analysis protocol: Within the assay, amplification of reference gene primers was used to estimate how many nucleated cells each sample contained. To quantify the absolute abundance of each unique TCRbeta CDR3 rearrangement, sequence reads were collapsed and filtered. For each sample, productive Simpson clonality was calculated as the square root of Simpson's diversity index over productive rearrangements. The table comes from immuneACCESS by way of TCRdb, which keeps in-frame sequences with V and J called. Part of the clones is missing from these tables; in studies checked, under half for an unresolved V gene and the rest for unknown reasons. D and trimming were read from the DNA, whereas the V and J calls and clone size are those reported in that table. Present in this sample are about 100,000 clones, about 85% of which were seen just once. Of the sample, 1.5% to 2% is held by the ten largest clones.

Sequences were obtained from peripheral blood. The TCR comes from a woman aged 65 to 85 with active or convalescent COVID-19. The rearranged segments are TRBV6-1 and TRBJ2-5, with 7 bases matching TRBD2. This receptor carries the CDR3 CASSERRLAEDQETQYF. DNA sequence: TGTGCCAGCAGTGAAAGGCGGCTAGCGGAAGATCAAGAGACCCAGTACTTC.